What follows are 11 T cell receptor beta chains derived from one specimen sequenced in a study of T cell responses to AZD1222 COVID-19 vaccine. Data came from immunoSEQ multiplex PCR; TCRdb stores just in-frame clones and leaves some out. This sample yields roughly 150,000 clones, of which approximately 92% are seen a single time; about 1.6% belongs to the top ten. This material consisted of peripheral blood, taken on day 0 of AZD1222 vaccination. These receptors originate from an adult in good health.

This CDR3 is CASSLRGGAYEQYF. CDR3 in DNA: TGTGCCAGTAGTCTCCGAGGGGGCGCGTACGAGCAGTACTTC. The chain links TRBV19 to TRBJ2-7, with TRBD1 identical over 7 bases. This CDR3 has 14 amino acids. The germline V gene encodes CDR1 LNHDA and CDR2 SQIVND (reference sequence). Trimming removed 5 bases from V and 4 bases from J; junction bases left unmatched: 8.

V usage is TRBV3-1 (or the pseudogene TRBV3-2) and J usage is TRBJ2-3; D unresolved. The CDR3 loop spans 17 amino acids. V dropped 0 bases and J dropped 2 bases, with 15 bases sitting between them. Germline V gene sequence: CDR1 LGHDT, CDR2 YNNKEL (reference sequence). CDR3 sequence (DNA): TGTGCCAGCAGCCAAGATCGCTCGGTTTCCGCCACAGATACGCAGTATTTT. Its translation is CASSQDRSVSATDTQYF.

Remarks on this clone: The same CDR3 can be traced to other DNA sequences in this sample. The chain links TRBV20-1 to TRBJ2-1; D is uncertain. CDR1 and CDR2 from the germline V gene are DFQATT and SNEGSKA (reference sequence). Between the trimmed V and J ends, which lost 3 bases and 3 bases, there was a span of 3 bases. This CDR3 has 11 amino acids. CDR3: CSARDYNEQFF. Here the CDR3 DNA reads TGCAGTGCTAGGGACTACAATGAGCAGTTCTTC.

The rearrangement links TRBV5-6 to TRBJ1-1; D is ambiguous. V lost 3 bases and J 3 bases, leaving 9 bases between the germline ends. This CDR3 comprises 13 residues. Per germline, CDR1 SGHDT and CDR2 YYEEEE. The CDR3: CASSYDRYTEAFF. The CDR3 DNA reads TGTGCCAGCAGCTATGATAGATACACTGAAGCTTTCTTT.

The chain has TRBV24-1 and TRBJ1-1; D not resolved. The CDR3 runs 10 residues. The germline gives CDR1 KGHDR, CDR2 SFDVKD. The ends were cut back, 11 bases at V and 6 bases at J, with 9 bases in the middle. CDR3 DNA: TGTGCCAAACCCAGTGCTGAAGCTTTCTTT. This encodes CAKPSAEAFF.

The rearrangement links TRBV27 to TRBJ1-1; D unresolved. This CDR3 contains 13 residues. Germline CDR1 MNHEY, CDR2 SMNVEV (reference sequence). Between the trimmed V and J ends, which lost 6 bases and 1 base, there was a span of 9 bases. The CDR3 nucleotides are TGTGCCAGCAGATGGACGGAGAACACTGAAGCTTTCTTT. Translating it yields CASRWTENTEAFF.

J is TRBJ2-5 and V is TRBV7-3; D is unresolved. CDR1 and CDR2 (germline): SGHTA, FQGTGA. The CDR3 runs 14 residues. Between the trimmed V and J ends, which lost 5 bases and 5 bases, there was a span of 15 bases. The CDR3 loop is CASSPTVSSETQYF. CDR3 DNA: TGTGCCAGCAGCCCAACAGTTTCGTCGGAGACCCAGTACTTC.

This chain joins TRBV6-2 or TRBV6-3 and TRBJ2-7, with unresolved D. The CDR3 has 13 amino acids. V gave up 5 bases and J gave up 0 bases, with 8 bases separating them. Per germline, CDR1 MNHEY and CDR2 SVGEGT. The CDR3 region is CASSGQLSYEQYF. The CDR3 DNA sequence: TGTGCCAGCAGTGGGCAGCTCTCCTACGAGCAGTACTTC.

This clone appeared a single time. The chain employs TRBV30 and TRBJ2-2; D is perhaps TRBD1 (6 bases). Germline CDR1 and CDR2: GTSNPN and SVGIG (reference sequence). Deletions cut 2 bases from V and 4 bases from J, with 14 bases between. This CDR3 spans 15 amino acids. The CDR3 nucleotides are TGTGCCTGGAGTCACCCGGGACACCGCACCGGGGAGCTGTTTTTT. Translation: CAWSHPGHRTGELFF.

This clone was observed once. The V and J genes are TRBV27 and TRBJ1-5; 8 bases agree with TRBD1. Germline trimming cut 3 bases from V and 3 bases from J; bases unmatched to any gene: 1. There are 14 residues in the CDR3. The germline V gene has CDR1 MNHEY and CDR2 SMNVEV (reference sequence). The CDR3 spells CASSFQGANQPQHF. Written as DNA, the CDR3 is TGTGCCAGCAGTTTCCAGGGGGCCAATCAGCCCCAGCATTTT.

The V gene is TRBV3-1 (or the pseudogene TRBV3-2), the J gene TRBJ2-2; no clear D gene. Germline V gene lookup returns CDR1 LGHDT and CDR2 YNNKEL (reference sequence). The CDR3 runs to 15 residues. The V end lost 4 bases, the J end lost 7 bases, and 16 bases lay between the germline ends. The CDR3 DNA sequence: TGTGCCAGCAGCCCAGAGACGAGCCCAGGCGGGGAGCTGTTTTTT. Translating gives CASSPETSPGGELFF.